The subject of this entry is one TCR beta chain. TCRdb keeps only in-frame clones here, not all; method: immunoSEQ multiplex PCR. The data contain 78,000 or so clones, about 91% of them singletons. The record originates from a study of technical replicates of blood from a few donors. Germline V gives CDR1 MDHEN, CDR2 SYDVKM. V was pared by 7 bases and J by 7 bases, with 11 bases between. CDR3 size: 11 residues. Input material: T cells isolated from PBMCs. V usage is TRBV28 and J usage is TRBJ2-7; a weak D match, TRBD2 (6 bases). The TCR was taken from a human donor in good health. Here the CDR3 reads CASTYGGEQYF. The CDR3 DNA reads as TGTGCCAGCACTTATGGGGGGGAGCAGTACTTC.